This is a list of T cell receptor beta chains from one sample in a study of cytomegalovirus exposure and HLA in healthy donors. Generated by immunoSEQ multiplex PCR, the TCRdb table keeps only in-frame clones and is missing some. The profile shows some 140,000 clones, about four fifths of them singletons. Sequences were obtained from PBMCs. Source of these receptors: a woman in her 30s in good health and CMV-seronegative. Both conserved end residues are trimmed from each CDR3. The D gene is left open where the match is weak. Clone size, where shown, is once, few, many, or a class for clones that have expanded.

size: .; D: .; V: TRBV5-1; J: TRBJ2-1; CDR3: ASSLYQRRSSYNEQF
size: few; D: .; V: TRBV5-4; J: TRBJ1-4; CDR3: ASSLTPGSHEKLF
size: .; D: TRBD1; V: TRBV25-1; J: TRBJ1-1; CDR3: ASSAPGQGDTEAF
size: .; D: TRBD1; V: TRBV9; J: TRBJ2-1; CDR3: ASQRQGEGSYNEQF
size: .; D: .; V: TRBV21-1; J: TRBJ2-7; CDR3: ASSKVVREGYEQY
size: .; D: .; V: TRBV5-4; J: TRBJ1-3; CDR3: ASSREGSVSGNTIY
size: .; D: TRBD2; V: TRBV27; J: TRBJ2-4; CDR3: ASSLISGGAKNIQY
size: once; D: .; V: TRBV7-2; J: TRBJ1-4; CDR3: ASRLQTGTGEKLF
size: .; D: .; V: TRBV27; J: TRBJ1-5; CDR3: ATGRGENQPQH
size: few; D: .; V: TRBV5-4; J: TRBJ2-2; CDR3: ASSPPQGQNTGELF
size: .; D: .; V: TRBV5-5; J: TRBJ2-4; CDR3: ASSLMRQVPNIQY
size: few; D: .; V: TRBV11-2; J: TRBJ1-1; CDR3: ASSLSLQGFSTEAF
size: few; D: .; V: TRBV9; J: TRBJ1-6; CDR3: ASSVDYSGYNSPLH
size: .; D: .; V: TRBV5-1; J: TRBJ1-1; CDR3: ASSLDLAGNTEAF
size: once; D: .; V: TRBV7-8; J: TRBJ2-7; CDR3: ASSLDREREQY
size: .; D: .; V: TRBV7-8; J: TRBJ1-2; CDR3: ASSFNTVGRRNYGYT
size: .; D: TRBD1; V: TRBV2; J: TRBJ2-5; CDR3: ASSRDSATETQY
size: .; D: .; V: TRBV5-1; J: TRBJ1-6; CDR3: ASSLAGVQGSPLH
size: .; D: TRBD1; V: TRBV5-4; J: TRBJ1-1; CDR3: ASSKQGGEAF
size: .; D: TRBD2; V: TRBV5-6; J: TRBJ2-3; CDR3: ASSSQAGYTQY
size: once; D: .; V: TRBV9; J: TRBJ2-3; CDR3: ASSVAGWELDIDTQY
size: few; D: .; V: TRBV7-9; J: TRBJ2-7; CDR3: ASSPIGGGGNEQY
size: few; D: TRBD1; V: TRBV4-2; J: TRBJ2-1; CDR3: ASSPGGTGVNEQF
size: few; D: TRBD2; V: TRBV5-6; J: TRBJ2-2; CDR3: ASSLPRGGYGELF
size: many; D: TRBD1; V: TRBV29-1; J: TRBJ1-1; CDR3: SVEARGYEAF
size: .; D: .; V: TRBV18; J: TRBJ1-1; CDR3: ASSPYAGEGEAF
size: .; D: .; V: TRBV13; J: TRBJ2-1; CDR3: ASSPVWGEQF
size: once; D: .; V: TRBV4-3; J: TRBJ2-6; CDR3: ASNPGIGANVLT
size: few; D: TRBD2; V: TRBV14; J: TRBJ2-1; CDR3: ASSQFGRDNEQF
size: .; D: .; V: TRBV7-2; J: TRBJ1-2; CDR3: ASSSAGGRSNYGYT
size: .; D: .; V: TRBV18; J: TRBJ2-7; CDR3: ASSPSSLSSYEQY
size: .; D: .; V: TRBV5-1; J: TRBJ1-2; CDR3: ASSLGGSGGYT
size: .; D: .; V: TRBV19; J: TRBJ1-2; CDR3: ASATDRYGYT
size: .; D: .; V: TRBV2; J: TRBJ1-5; CDR3: ASTPRQANQPQH
size: .; D: .; V: TRBV19; J: TRBJ1-5; CDR3: ASSILLSAYSNQPQH
size: .; D: .; V: TRBV18; J: TRBJ1-1; CDR3: ASSVAPGTTEAF
size: .; D: TRBD1; V: TRBV6-6; J: TRBJ1-1; CDR3: ASSYDRVLGAF
size: few; D: .; V: TRBV7-8; J: TRBJ1-3; CDR3: ASSLAPFGTIY
size: .; D: .; V: TRBV9; J: TRBJ2-3; CDR3: ASSDTLGGEADTQY
size: .; D: TRBD1; V: TRBV4-1; J: TRBJ1-1; CDR3: ASTGQALREAF
size: .; D: .; V: TRBV28; J: TRBJ2-1; CDR3: ASSTDRLWYTREQF
size: .; D: .; V: TRBV5-8; J: TRBJ1-1; CDR3: ASSLDLATEAF
size: .; D: .; V: TRBV19; J: TRBJ1-5; CDR3: ASKSIEGYSNQPQH
size: .; D: TRBD1; V: TRBV18; J: TRBJ1-2; CDR3: ASSQSSGQGFSGYT
size: .; D: TRBD2; V: TRBV9; J: TRBJ2-1; CDR3: ASSTSGDNEQF
size: .; D: .; V: TRBV10-3; J: TRBJ1-2; CDR3: AISEVRAATNYGYT
size: once; D: .; V: TRBV5-4; J: TRBJ2-7; CDR3: ASSFSITSSYEQY
size: .; D: .; V: TRBV13; J: TRBJ2-6; CDR3: ASSPTDSGANVLT
size: .; D: TRBD2; V: TRBV5-5; J: TRBJ2-3; CDR3: ASSPRLAGSTDTQY
size: once; D: .; V: TRBV2; J: TRBJ2-2; CDR3: ASSEPGTGELF
size: .; D: TRBD2; V: TRBV9; J: TRBJ2-3; CDR3: ASTQEGLVGDTQY
size: .; D: TRBD1; V: TRBV29-1; J: TRBJ2-1; CDR3: SFESPGQGGAYNEQF
size: .; D: TRBD1; V: TRBV28; J: TRBJ1-2; CDR3: ASRRPQGANYGYT
size: .; D: TRBD2; V: TRBV4-3; J: TRBJ2-2; CDR3: ASSQLLGLAGDTGELF
size: .; D: .; V: TRBV28; J: TRBJ2-1; CDR3: ASRPRVGVSYNEQF
size: .; D: .; V: TRBV27; J: TRBJ2-6; CDR3: ASSLGGGTGANVLT
size: .; D: .; V: TRBV5-1; J: TRBJ2-3; CDR3: ASRRGEDTDTQY
size: .; D: .; V: TRBV9; J: TRBJ1-5; CDR3: ASSEGWGGYSNQPQH
size: .; D: .; V: TRBV2; J: TRBJ1-6; CDR3: ASSQQGGGNSPLH